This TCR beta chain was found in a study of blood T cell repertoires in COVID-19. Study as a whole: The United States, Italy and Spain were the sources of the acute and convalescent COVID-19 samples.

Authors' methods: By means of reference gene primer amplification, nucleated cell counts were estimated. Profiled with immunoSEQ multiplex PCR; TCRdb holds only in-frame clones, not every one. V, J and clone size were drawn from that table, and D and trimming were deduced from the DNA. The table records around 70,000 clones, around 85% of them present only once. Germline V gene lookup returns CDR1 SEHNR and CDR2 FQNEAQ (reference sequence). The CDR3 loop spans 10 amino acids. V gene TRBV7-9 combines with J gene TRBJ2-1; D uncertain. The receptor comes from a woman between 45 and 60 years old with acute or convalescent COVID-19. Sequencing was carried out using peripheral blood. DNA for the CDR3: TGTGCTGCAAACAGCAATGAGCAGTTCTTC. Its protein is CAANSNEQFF.